These 27 T cell receptor beta chains were sequenced from one sample in a study of molecular identifiers for immune sequencing clone quantification. A single record per CDR3 protein comes from TCRdb applying MiXCR to the PCR reads. Here the sample spans around 65,000 distinct CDR3 sequences, about 18% being singletons. Specimen: naive CD8+ T cells from blood, with Jurkat cell RNA spiked in. Subset given: FACS-sorted CD8+CD4-CCR7+CD45RA+ naive T cells. The receptors here all came from a human donor in good health. Some libraries in this study had Jurkat cell RNA spiked in.

This clonotype appeared once. This chain connects TRBV28 to TRBJ2-2; 7 bases align to TRBD1. Unmatched junction bases numbered 7, after V lost 3 bases and J lost 6 bases. Germline V gene data show CDR1 as MDHEN and CDR2 as SYDVKM. CDR3 size: 15 residues. The CDR3 here is CASSFLQGIAGELFF. DNA for the CDR3: TGTGCCAGCAGTTTTTTACAGGGGATAGCCGGGGAGCTGTTTTTT.

As to this clonotype: A much larger clone differs from this one at a single base, so this may be a read error. The chain employs TRBV7-9 and TRBJ2-5; TRBD2 matches 12 bases. The V and J ends lost 5 bases and 2 bases, in that order; junction bases with no gene match: 6. Germline V gives CDR1 SEHNR, CDR2 FQNEAQ (reference sequence). This CDR3 spans 16 amino acids. This CDR3 reads CASSTTSGSDQETQYF. The CDR3 DNA follows: TGTGCCAGCAGCACGACTAGCGGGAGTGATCAAGAGACCCAGTACTTC.

This chain links TRBV9 with TRBJ1-2; D gene ambiguous. The CDR3 is made up of 11 amino acids. In germline, CDR1 is SGDLS, CDR2 YYNGEE. The V and J ends lost 7 bases and 4 bases respectively, with 8 bases between them. CDR3 bases: TGTGCCAGCCGTAGCAGCTATGGCTACACCTTC. Protein sequence: CASRSSYGYTF.

As for this clonotype: A read error may be the cause here, since a much bigger clone is one base away. The genes are TRBV2 and TRBJ2-1, with D perhaps matching TRBD2 (5 bases). The V gene lost 7 bases and the J gene lost 2 bases, with 12 bases spanning the gap. Germline V gene lookup returns CDR1 SNHLY and CDR2 FYNNEI. This CDR3 spans 14 amino acids. CDR3 protein: CASKEGRTYNEQFF. The CDR3 DNA reads as TGTGCCAGCAAAGAGGGCCGAACCTACAATGAGCAGTTCTTC.

This clonotype was found a few times. The rearrangement links TRBV7-9 to TRBJ2-1; 7 nucleotides line up with TRBD2. The CDR3 is 15 residues long. The germline V gene encodes CDR1 SEHNR and CDR2 FQNEAQ (reference sequence). The ends lost 6 bases at V and 0 bases at J; junction bases unmatched: 5. The DNA of the CDR3 is TGTGCCAGCAGTCGTGAGCGGGACTCCTACAATGAGCAGTTCTTC. It encodes CASSRERDSYNEQFF.

This clonotype was detected many times. This chain connects TRBV6-2 or TRBV6-3 to TRBJ2-2; no reliable D call. CDR1 MNHEY and CDR2 SVGEGT come from the germline V gene. The length of the CDR3 is 16 residues. V was trimmed by 0 bases and J by 1 base, leaving 9 bases between them. CDR3 DNA: TGTGCCAGCAGTTACTCCCACGCCAGGAACACCGGGGAGCTGTTTTTT. This gives the protein CASSYSHARNTGELFF.

This clonotype was found a few times. The chain recombines TRBV20-1 with TRBJ2-3, with 9 bases aligning to TRBD2. The J segment lost 4 bases and the V segment lost 2 bases, leaving 7 bases of the junction unmatched. The CDR3 totals 15 residues. Germline CDR1 is DFQATT and CDR2 is SNEGSKA (reference sequence). The CDR3 loop reads CSARFLAGLPDTQYF. In DNA, the CDR3 is TGCAGTGCTAGATTCCTAGCGGGACTGCCAGATACGCAGTATTTT.

As regards this clonotype: Being one base from a much bigger clone, this may be a read error. This chain's CDR3 is CASTPFVGRLDGKNIQYF. The CDR3 DNA follows: TGTGCCAGTACCCCCTTCGTGGGGCGGCTTGATGGCAAAAACATTCAGTACTTC. The rearrangement uses TRBV19 and TRBJ2-4; D is perhaps TRBD1 (5 bases). V lost 7 bases and J lost 3, with 25 bases in between. Germline CDR1 reads LNHDA; CDR2 reads SQIVND (reference sequence). The CDR3 is 18 amino acids.

On this clonotype itself: This may come from a read error, since a much larger clone is one base off. CDR3: CASSSVVDEQYF. Written as DNA, the CDR3 is TGTGCCAGCAGTTCTGTCGTGGACGAGCAGTACTTC. J is TRBJ2-7 and V is TRBV2; no reliable D call. There are 12 residues in the CDR3. Germline V gene sequence: CDR1 SNHLY, CDR2 FYNNEI. The V end lost 5 bases, the J end lost 5 bases, and 10 bases lay between the germline ends.

This clonotype was counted many times. The chain uses TRBV20-1 and TRBJ2-1; the D is unclear. This CDR3 is 13 amino acids long. Germline CDR1 is DFQATT and CDR2 is SNEGSKA (reference sequence). Trimming removed 1 base from V and 7 bases from J, with 11 bases in between. CDR3 region: CSARALLGNEQFF. The CDR3 DNA follows: TGCAGTGCTAGAGCCCTTTTGGGAAATGAGCAGTTCTTC.

In DNA, the CDR3 is TGTGCCAGCAGCGTAGGGGGGTTGGAAGAGACCCAGTACTTC. The encoded protein is CASSVGGLEETQYF. The chain is built from TRBV9 and TRBJ2-5; D is possibly TRBD1 or TRBD2 (5 bases each). With 0 bases removed from V and 3 bases from J, the gap between germline ends came to 9 bases. Germline V gives CDR1 SGDLS, CDR2 YYNGEE. The CDR3 runs to 14 residues.

This clonotype was found a few times. The rearrangement links TRBV12-3 or TRBV12-4 to TRBJ2-7; 9 positions agree with TRBD1. Trimming cost V 5 bases and J 4 bases; bases outside gene matches: 6. The CDR3 totals 14 residues. CDR3 in DNA: TGTGCCAGCAGTAAGGACAGGGGTCGGTACGAGCAGTACTTC. Amino acids: CASSKDRGRYEQYF.

There are many counts of this clonotype. The J gene is TRBJ2-1, the V gene TRBV28; a weak D match, TRBD2 (6 bases). Between the trimmed V and J ends, which lost 3 bases and 0 bases, there was a span of 12 bases. Per the germline V gene, CDR1 is MDHEN and CDR2 is SYDVKM. The length of the CDR3 is 16 residues. The CDR3 DNA sequence: TGTGCCAGCAGTTTGGCCCGGGGAGGCTCCTACAATGAGCAGTTCTTC. It specifies CASSLARGGSYNEQFF.

This clonotype was seen many times. The CDR3 is CATSDSGAGDLSYNEQFF. The CDR3 DNA sequence: TGTGCCACCAGTGATTCTGGGGCGGGAGATCTTTCCTACAATGAGCAGTTCTTC. This chain links TRBV24-1 with TRBJ2-1, with TRBD2 matching over 7 bases. Germline-derived CDR1 and CDR2 are KGHDR and SFDVKD. This CDR3 has 18 residues. Trimming removed 2 bases from V and 1 base from J; junction bases left unmatched: 10.

This clonotype was seen many times. The chain uses TRBV6-5 and TRBJ2-1; 7 bases align to TRBD2. After removal of 5 bases from V and 9 bases from J, the junction contained 10 bases not matched to a gene. The germline CDR1 and CDR2 sequences are MNHEY and SVGAGI. CDR3 length: 14 amino acids. CDR3: CASSPRLAPIEQFF. CDR3 nucleotides: TGTGCCAGCAGTCCACGACTAGCCCCGATTGAGCAGTTCTTC.

This clonotype was recorded many times. The chain joins TRBV10-3 to TRBJ1-5; unclear D gene. V gave up 10 bases and J gave up 1 base, with 11 bases separating them. Germline V gene lookup returns CDR1 ENHRY and CDR2 SYGVKD. This CDR3 has 13 amino acids. CDR3 residues: CATGGKSNQPQHF. Here the CDR3 DNA reads TGTGCCACCGGCGGGAAAAGCAATCAGCCCCAGCATTTT.

The chain links TRBV9 to TRBJ1-2; D unresolved. The V gene's germline CDR1 is SGDLS and CDR2 YYNGEE. The V gene lost 4 bases and the J gene lost 4 bases, with 17 bases spanning the gap. This CDR3 contains 15 residues. In DNA, the CDR3 is TGTGCCAGCAGCCCCTTAGCGGGGAGCGGCTATGGCTACACCTTC. Its translation is CASSPLAGSGYGYTF.

On this clonotype itself: A read error may explain this, as a much larger clone is one base away. The J gene is TRBJ2-2, the V gene TRBV6-5; D is ambiguous. V shed 4 bases and J shed 4 bases, with 7 bases lying between them. Germline V lookup: CDR1 MNHEY, CDR2 SVGAGI. This CDR3 comprises 13 residues. In nucleotides, the CDR3 is TGTGCCAGCAGTTTACAGAGCACCGGGGAGCTGTTTTTT. The encoded protein is CASSLQSTGELFF.

This clonotype was counted only a few times. This rearrangement joins TRBV4-1 to TRBJ1-2, with a possible D match to TRBD1 (6 bases). Germline V lookup: CDR1 MGHRA, CDR2 YSYEKL. The CDR3 is 14 amino acids. Trimming shortened V by 0 bases and J by 4 bases, and 9 bases separated the two germline ends. DNA of the CDR3: TGCGCCAGCAGCCAAGAGAACAGGGCCTATGGCTACACCTTC. This codes for CASSQENRAYGYTF.

This clonotype was counted many times. The chain links TRBV7-6 to TRBJ2-3; the D call may be TRBD1 or TRBD2 (5 bases each). The CDR3 sequence is 14 residues long. In germline, CDR1 is SGHVS, CDR2 FNYEAQ. The V and J ends lost 5 bases and 0 bases respectively, with 9 bases between them. Here the CDR3 reads CASSPWDSTDTQYF. In DNA form, the CDR3 reads TGTGCCAGCAGCCCATGGGACAGCACAGATACGCAGTATTTT.

This clonotype was observed many times. The CDR3 loop is CAPKLAGGPYEQFF. In DNA form, the CDR3 reads TGTGCCCCCAAGCTAGCGGGAGGGCCGTATGAGCAGTTCTTC. The J gene is TRBJ2-1, the V gene TRBV6-7; 12 bases fit TRBD2. TRBV6-7 counts as an open reading frame of uncertain function. The length of the CDR3 is 14 residues. Unmatched junction bases numbered 10, after V lost 11 bases and J lost 8 bases.

The sample holds many counts of this clonotype. This rearrangement joins TRBV20-1 to TRBJ2-7; 9 nucleotides agree with TRBD2. Per the germline V gene, CDR1 is DFQATT and CDR2 is SNEGSKA (reference sequence). There are 14 residues in the CDR3. With 0 bases clipped from V and 4 bases from J, the junction kept 4 bases outside the gene matches. The CDR3 reads CSARDQREVYEQYF. CDR3 sequence (DNA): TGCAGTGCTAGAGACCAGCGGGAGGTTTACGAGCAGTACTTC.

The table lists this clonotype with a few counts. The chain has TRBV19 and TRBJ1-2; 9 positions agree with TRBD1. CDR1 is LNHDA, CDR2 SQIVND, per germline (reference sequence). CDR3 length: 14 residues. The V segment lost 6 bases and the J segment 1 base; nucleotides outside the gene matches: 3. CDR3 amino acids: CASRTGGFNYGYTF. CDR3 sequence (DNA): TGTGCCAGTAGGACAGGGGGGTTTAACTATGGCTACACCTTC.

This clonotype was recorded at least ten times. One junction end disagrees with the germline gene, perhaps due to a read error. V is TRBV11-2 and J is TRBJ2-7, with a tentative D call TRBD1 (6 bases). The length of the CDR3 is 12 residues. Germline V gene lookup returns CDR1 SGHAT and CDR2 FQNNGV. The CDR3 region has the DNA TGTGCCAGCAGCTTAACCCCGGGGACACCAGTTTTC. It codes for CASSLTPGTPVF.

About this clonotype: A read error may explain this, as a much larger clone is one base away. The CDR3 DNA is TGCGCCAGCAGCTTTTGGGGAGCTAATGGAAAACTGTTTTTT. Protein: CASSFWGANGKLFF. The gene calls are TRBV5-1 and TRBJ1-4; D unclear. The CDR3 runs 14 residues. CDR1 SGHRS and CDR2 YFSETQ come from the germline V gene.

Note on this clonotype: A junction end diverges from the germline sequence, so it may reflect a read error. J is TRBJ2-7 and V is TRBV11-2; 7 positions match TRBD1. This CDR3 has 14 residues. The V gene's germline CDR1 is SGHAT and CDR2 FQNNGV. The CDR3 spells CTSSLLAGGYEQYF. In DNA, the CDR3 is TGTACCAGCAGCTTACTGGCAGGGGGTTACGAGCAGTACTTC.

The table lists this clonotype with many counts. V usage is TRBV5-6 and J usage is TRBJ1-1; D not resolved. The CDR3 loop spans 13 amino acids. V gave up 4 bases and J gave up 0 bases, with 7 bases separating them. Germline lookup yields CDR1 SGHDT and CDR2 YYEEEE. The CDR3 region is CASSAQLNTEAFF. The CDR3 DNA reads as TGTGCCAGCAGCGCCCAGCTGAACACTGAAGCTTTCTTT.